One and the same sample provided the 14 T cell receptor beta chains below, sequenced in a study of T cells expressing NK-cell markers. TCRdb reprocessed the 5' RACE reads and keeps a single row for each CDR3 protein, giving no DNA. The sample has 120,000 to 150,000 distinct CDR3 sequences. Sequencing was performed on blood T cells: a sorted CD56 or NKG2C T cell subset, CD4+ or CD8+ T cells, or bulk PBMC T cells (not recorded which). The receptors originated from a man aged 18 to 30 in good health.

The V call is TRBV7-9, the J call TRBJ2-1; TCRdb gives TRBD2 as the D gene, but with no DNA this cannot be confirmed. This CDR3 comprises 15 residues. Germline V gene sequence: CDR1 SEHNR, CDR2 FQNEAQ (reference sequence). This CDR3 reads CASSLVRLAGTEQFF.

The CDR3 is CASSTTGLAQETQYF. The chain has TRBV6-1 and TRBJ2-5; TCRdb indicates TRBD2, and absent DNA this call remains unverified. The CDR3 is 15 amino acids. Germline assignment: CDR1 MNHNS and CDR2 SASEGT.

V and J are TRBV30 and TRBJ2-1. The CDR3 runs to 14 residues. Germline CDR1 GTSNPN, CDR2 SVGIG (reference sequence). The CDR3 loop is CAWSGGGYYNEQFF.

The chain employs TRBV20-1 and TRBJ2-7; TCRdb designates TRBD1, a call that cannot be tested without DNA. This CDR3 comprises 15 residues. CDR1 DFQATT and CDR2 SNEGSKA come from the germline V gene (reference sequence). The CDR3 sequence is CSARAPDRFSYEQYF.

The chain uses TRBV28 and TRBJ2-5. There are 14 residues in the CDR3. Germline V gene lookup returns CDR1 MDHEN and CDR2 SYDVKM. The chain's CDR3 is CASSLLVAAETQYF.

This chain connects TRBV7-9 to TRBJ1-1; no DNA is available, so the TRBD1 call from TCRdb remains unchecked. Germline assignment: CDR1 SEHNR and CDR2 FQNEAQ (reference sequence). The CDR3 has 14 residues. CDR3 in amino acids: CASSPQGGDTEAFF.

V usage is TRBV5-1 and J usage is TRBJ2-4; TCRdb's assignment of TRBD2 cannot be checked, as there is no DNA. Germline V gene data show CDR1 as SGHRS and CDR2 as YFSETQ. This CDR3 has 17 amino acids. CDR3: CASSLASAGGPKNIQYF.

The chain carries TRBV5-4 and TRBJ2-7; TCRdb outputs TRBD2, but without DNA this stays unchecked. Germline CDR1 SGHNT, CDR2 YYREEE (reference sequence). The CDR3 contains 14 residues. CDR3 sequence: CASSFTSGKGEQYF.

This chain connects TRBV30 to TRBJ2-3; TCRdb's assignment of TRBD1 cannot be checked, as there is no DNA. CDR1 is GTSNPN and CDR2 is SVGIG in the germline V gene (reference sequence). The CDR3 totals 12 residues. The CDR3 loop reads CAWTSGAYTQYF.

V is TRBV6-5 and J is TRBJ2-1; the TCRdb call, TRBD2, lacks DNA for checking. This CDR3 comprises 14 residues. Per the germline V gene, CDR1 is MNHEY and CDR2 is SVGAGI. CDR3 loop: CASSYSRMGHEQFF.

The V gene is TRBV6-5, the J gene TRBJ2-7; the TCRdb D gene call, TRBD2, has no DNA to confirm it. Germline CDR1 is MNHEY and CDR2 is SVGAGI. The CDR3 is 14 residues long. The CDR3 loop reads CASSSPSGTHEQYF.

The chain links TRBV24-1 to TRBJ2-3. Germline V gives CDR1 KGHDR, CDR2 SFDVKD. This CDR3 has 12 residues. The CDR3 sequence is CATRGSADTQYF.

The chain couples TRBV12-3 or TRBV12-4 to TRBJ1-1. CDR3 length: 12 amino acids. CDR3 region: CASSLASTEAFF.

The chain employs TRBV7-2 and TRBJ2-5; TCRdb's D call, TRBD1, is unchecked because there is no DNA. CDR3 length: 15 residues. Per the germline V gene, CDR1 is SGHTA and CDR2 is FQGNSA. The CDR3 here is CATSFLTGLGETQYF. Filled out from reference TRBV7-2 and TRBJ2-5, the complete variable domain reads GAGVSQSPSNKVTEKGKDVELRCDPISGHTALYWYRQSLGQGLEFLIYFQGNSAPDKSGLPSDRFSAERTGGSVSTLTIQRTQQEDSAVYLCATSFLTGLGETQYFGPGTRLLVL.